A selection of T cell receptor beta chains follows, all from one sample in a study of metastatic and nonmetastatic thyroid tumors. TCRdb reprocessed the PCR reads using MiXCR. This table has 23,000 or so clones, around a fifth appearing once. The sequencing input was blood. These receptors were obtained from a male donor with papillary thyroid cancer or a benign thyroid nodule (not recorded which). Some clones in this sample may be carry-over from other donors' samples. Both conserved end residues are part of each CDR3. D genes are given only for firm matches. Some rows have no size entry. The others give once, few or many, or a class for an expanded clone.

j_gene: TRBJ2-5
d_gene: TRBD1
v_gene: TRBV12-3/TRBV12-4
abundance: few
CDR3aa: CASSVPGGWETQYF
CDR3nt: TGTGCCAGCAGTGTTCCAGGGGGATGGGAGACCCAGTACTTC

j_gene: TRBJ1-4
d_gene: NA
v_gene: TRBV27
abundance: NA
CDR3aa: CARSSILGTTNEKLFF
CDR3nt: TGTGCCAGGAGTTCTATTTTGGGTACAACTAATGAAAAACTGTTCTTT

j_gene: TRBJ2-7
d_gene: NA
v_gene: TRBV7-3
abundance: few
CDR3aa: CAGSRSTYEQYF
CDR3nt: TGTGCCGGCAGCCGCTCCACCTACGAGCAGTACTTC

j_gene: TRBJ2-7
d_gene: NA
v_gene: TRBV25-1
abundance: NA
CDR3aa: CASSWTFDEQYF
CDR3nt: TGTGCCAGCAGTTGGACATTCGACGAGCAGTACTTC

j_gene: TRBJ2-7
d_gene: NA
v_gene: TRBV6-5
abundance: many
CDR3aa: CASSYSISGTHSYEQYF
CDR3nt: TGTGCCAGCAGTTACTCGATTTCAGGGACCCACTCCTACGAGCAGTACTTC

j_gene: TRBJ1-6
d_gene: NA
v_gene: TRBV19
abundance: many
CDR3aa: CASSLTRGTNDNSPLHF
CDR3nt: TGTGCCAGTAGCCTGACCCGTGGGACAAACGATAATTCACCCCTCCACTTT

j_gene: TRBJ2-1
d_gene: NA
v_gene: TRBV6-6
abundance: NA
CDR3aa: CASSLGVDNEQFF
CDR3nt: TGTGCCAGCAGTTTGGGAGTAGACAATGAGCAGTTCTTC

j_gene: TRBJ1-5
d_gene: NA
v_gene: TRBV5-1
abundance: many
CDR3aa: CASSSGTVGQPQHF
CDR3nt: TGCGCCAGCAGCTCCGGGACCGTCGGCCAGCCCCAGCATTTT

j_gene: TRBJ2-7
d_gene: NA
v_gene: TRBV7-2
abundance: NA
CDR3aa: CASSLAGLALEQYF
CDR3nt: TGTGCCAGCAGCTTAGCAGGGCTAGCCCTCGAGCAGTATTTC

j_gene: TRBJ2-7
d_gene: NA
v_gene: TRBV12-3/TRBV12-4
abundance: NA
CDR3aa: CASSLGGEQYF
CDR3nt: TGTGCCAGCAGTTTAGGCGGCGAGCAGTACTTC

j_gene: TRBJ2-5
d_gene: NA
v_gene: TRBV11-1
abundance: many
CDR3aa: CASTIQGGGTRYF
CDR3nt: TGTGCCAGCACCATTCAGGGTGGAGGGACCCGGTACTTC

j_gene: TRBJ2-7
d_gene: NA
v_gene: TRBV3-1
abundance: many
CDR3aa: CASSPGPSYEQYF
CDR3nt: TGTGCCAGCAGCCCGGGACCTTCCTACGAGCAGTACTTC

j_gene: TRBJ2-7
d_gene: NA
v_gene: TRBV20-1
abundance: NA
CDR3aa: CSARDRRTPYEQYF
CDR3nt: TGCAGTGCTAGAGATCGAAGGACACCCTACGAGCAGTACTTC

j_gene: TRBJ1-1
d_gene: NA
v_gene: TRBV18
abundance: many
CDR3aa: CASSPPGVTEAFF
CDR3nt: TGTGCCAGCTCACCGCCAGGGGTCACTGAAGCTTTCTTT

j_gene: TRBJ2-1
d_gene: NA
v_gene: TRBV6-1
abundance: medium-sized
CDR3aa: CASSGRRGESYNEQFF
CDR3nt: TGTGCCAGCAGTGGGCGACGAGGGGAATCCTACAATGAGCAGTTCTTC

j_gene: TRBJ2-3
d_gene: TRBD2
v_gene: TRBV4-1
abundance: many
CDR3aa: CASSQEGGRGADTQYF
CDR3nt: TGCGCCAGCAGCCAAGAGGGCGGGAGAGGCGCAGATACGCAGTATTTT